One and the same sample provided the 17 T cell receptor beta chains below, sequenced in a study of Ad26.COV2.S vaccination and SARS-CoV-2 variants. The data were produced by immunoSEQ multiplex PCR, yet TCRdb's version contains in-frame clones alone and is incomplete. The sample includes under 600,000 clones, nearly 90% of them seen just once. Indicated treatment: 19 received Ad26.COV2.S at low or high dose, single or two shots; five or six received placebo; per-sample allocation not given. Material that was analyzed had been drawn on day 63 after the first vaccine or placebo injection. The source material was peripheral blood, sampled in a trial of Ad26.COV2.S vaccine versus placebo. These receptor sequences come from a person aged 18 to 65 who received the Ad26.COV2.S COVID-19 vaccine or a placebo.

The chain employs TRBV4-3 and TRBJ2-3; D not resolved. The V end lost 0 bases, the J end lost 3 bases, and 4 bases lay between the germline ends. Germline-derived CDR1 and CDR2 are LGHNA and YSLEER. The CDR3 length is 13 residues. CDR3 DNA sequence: TGCGCCAGCAGCCAAGATTTTACAGATACGCAGTATTTT. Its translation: CASSQDFTDTQYF.

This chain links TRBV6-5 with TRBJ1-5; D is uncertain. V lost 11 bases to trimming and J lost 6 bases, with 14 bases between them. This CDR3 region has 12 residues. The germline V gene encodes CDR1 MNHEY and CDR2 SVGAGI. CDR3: CAGMGAGQPQHF. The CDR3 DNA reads TGTGCCGGGATGGGAGCCGGTCAGCCCCAGCATTTT.

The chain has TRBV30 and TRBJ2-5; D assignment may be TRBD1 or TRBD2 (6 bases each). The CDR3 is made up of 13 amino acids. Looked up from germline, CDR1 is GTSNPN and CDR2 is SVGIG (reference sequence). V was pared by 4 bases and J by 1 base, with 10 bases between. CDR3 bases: TGTGCCTGGACGCCGGGGGCCCAAGAGACCCAGTACTTC. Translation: CAWTPGAQETQYF.

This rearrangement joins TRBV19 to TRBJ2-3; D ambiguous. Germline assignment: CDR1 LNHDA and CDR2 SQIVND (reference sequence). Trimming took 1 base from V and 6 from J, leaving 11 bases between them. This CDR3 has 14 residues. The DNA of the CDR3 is TGTGCCAGTAGTATAGGTCTTTCTTGGGATACGCAGTATTTT. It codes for CASSIGLSWDTQYF.

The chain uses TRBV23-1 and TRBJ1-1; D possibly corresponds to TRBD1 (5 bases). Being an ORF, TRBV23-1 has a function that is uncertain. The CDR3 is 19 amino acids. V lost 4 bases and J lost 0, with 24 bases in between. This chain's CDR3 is CASSRSSESTTVMNTEAFF. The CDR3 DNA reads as TGCGCCAGCAGTCGATCATCGGAATCGACGACAGTTATGAACACTGAAGCTTTCTTT.

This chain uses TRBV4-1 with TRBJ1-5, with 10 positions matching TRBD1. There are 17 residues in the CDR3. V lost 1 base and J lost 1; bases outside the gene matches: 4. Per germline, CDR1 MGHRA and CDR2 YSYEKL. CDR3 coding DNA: TGCGCCAGCAGCCAAGGGGGACAGGGGAGAAGCAATCAGCCCCAGCATTTT. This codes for CASSQGGQGRSNQPQHF.

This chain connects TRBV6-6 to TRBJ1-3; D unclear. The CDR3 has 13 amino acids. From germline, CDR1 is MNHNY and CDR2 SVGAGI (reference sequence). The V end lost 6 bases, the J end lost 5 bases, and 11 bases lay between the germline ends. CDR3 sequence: CASSPTPRNTIYF. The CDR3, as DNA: TGTGCCAGCAGCCCGACACCTAGAAACACCATATATTTT.

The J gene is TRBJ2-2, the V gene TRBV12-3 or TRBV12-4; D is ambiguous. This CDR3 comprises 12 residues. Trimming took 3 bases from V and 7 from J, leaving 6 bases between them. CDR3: CASSLVSGELFF. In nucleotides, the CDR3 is TGTGCCAGCAGTTTGGTTAGCGGGGAGCTGTTTTTT.

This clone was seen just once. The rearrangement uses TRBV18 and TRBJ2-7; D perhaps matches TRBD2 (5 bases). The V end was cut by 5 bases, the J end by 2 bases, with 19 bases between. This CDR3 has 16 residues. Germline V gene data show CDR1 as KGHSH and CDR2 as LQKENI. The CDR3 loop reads CASSSTRDQSAYEQYF. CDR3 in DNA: TGTGCCAGCTCATCCACTAGAGATCAGTCGGCCTACGAGCAGTACTTC.

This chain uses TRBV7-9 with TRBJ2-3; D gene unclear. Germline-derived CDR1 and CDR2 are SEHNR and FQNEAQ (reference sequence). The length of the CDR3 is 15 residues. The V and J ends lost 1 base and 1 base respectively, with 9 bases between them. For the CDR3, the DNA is TGTGCCAGCAGCTTAGAGGTACCGGGCACAGATACGCAGTATTTT. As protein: CASSLEVPGTDTQYF. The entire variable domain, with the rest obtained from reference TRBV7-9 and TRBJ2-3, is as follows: DTGVSQNPRHKITKRGQNVTFRCDPISEHNRLYWYRQTLGQGPEFLTYFQNEAQLEKSRLLSDRFSAERPKGSFSTLEIQRTEQGDSAMYLCASSLEVPGTDTQYFGPGTRLTVL.

This CDR3 reads CASSPSSGNEQFF. Here the CDR3 DNA reads TGTGCCAGCTCACCTTCTAGCGGCAATGAGCAGTTCTTC. V is TRBV18 and J is TRBJ2-1; 7 bases match TRBD2. Germline V CDR1 and CDR2: KGHSH, LQKENI. Trimming removed 3 bases from V and 6 bases from J; junction bases left unmatched: 2. CDR3 length: 13 residues.

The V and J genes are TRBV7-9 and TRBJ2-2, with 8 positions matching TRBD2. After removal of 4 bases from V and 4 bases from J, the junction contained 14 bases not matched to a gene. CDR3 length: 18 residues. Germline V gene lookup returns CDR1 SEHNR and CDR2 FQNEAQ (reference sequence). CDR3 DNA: TGTGCCAGCAGCTATAACTTAGCGGGGCTTTTGCCCACCGGGGAGCTGTTTTTT. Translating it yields CASSYNLAGLLPTGELFF.

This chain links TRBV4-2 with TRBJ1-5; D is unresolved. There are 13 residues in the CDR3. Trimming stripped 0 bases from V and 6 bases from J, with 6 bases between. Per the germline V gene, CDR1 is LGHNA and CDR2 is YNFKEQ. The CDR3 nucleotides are TGTGCCAGCAGCCAAGATTTGGGTCAGCCCCAGCATTTT. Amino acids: CASSQDLGQPQHF.

The CDR3 sequence is CASSPPGQGGTQYF. DNA of the CDR3: TGTGCCAGCTCACCTCCGGGACAGGGAGGTACGCAGTATTTT. The chain is built from TRBV18 and TRBJ2-3; 9 bases are a match to TRBD1. Germline V CDR1 and CDR2: KGHSH, LQKENI. The CDR3 consists of 14 residues. V lost 3 bases to trimming and J lost 8 bases; unmatched junction nucleotides: 6. Looking up the rest from reference TRBV18 and TRBJ2-3 gives the full variable domain: NAGVMQNPRHLVRRRGQEARLRCSPMKGHSHVYWYRQLPEEGLKFMVYLQKENIIDESGMPKERFSAEFPKEGPSILRIQQVVRGDSAAYFCASSPPGQGGTQYFGPGTRLTVL.

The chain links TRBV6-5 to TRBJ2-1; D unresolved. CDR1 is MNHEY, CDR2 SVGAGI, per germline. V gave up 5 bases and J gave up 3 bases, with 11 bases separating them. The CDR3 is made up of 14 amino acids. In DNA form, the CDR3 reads TGTGCCAGCAGTACGTTTACAAACTACAATGAGCAGTTCTTC. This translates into CASSTFTNYNEQFF.

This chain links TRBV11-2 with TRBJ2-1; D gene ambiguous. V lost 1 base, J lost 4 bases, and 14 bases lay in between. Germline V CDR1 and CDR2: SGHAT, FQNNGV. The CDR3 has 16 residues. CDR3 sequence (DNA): TGTGCCAGCAGCTTAGTCGTTGCAATGAGGTACAATGAGCAGTTCTTC. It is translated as CASSLVVAMRYNEQFF.

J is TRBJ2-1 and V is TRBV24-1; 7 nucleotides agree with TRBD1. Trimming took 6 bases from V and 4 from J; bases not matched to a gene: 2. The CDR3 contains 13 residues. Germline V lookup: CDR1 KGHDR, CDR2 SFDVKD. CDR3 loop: CATSRDSYNEQFF. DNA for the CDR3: TGTGCCACCAGTCGGGACAGTTACAATGAGCAGTTCTTC.